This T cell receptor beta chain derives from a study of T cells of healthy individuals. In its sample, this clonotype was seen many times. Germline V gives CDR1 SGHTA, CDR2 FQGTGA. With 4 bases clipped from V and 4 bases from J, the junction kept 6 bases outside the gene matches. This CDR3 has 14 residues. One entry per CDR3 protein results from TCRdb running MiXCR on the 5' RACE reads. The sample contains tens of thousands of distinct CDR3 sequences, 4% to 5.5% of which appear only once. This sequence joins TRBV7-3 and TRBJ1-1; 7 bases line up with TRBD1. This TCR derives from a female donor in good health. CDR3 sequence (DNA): TGTGCCAGCAGCTCACAGGGGCCTGGCACTGAAGCTTTCTTT. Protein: CASSSQGPGTEAFF.